One and the same sample provided the 13 T cell receptor beta chains below, sequenced in a study of spatial heterogeneity in lung cancer (dated by TCRdb to between 2019 and 2020). Study-wide conclusions, independent of this receptor: The tumor nonsynonymous mutation count correlated with the number of expanded intratumoral alpha and beta TCRs.

The library was obtained by 5' RACE. Sequencing instrument: NextSeq 500. TCRdb's own reprocessing of the public reads used fastp at Q25 and MiXCR and kept productive beta chains. Each CDR3 protein appears once, grouped with its most common genes and DNA. A total of roughly 3,600 distinct CDR3 sequences appear in this sample, roughly 5.4% of them only once. Of the sample, approximately 13% is held by the ten largest clones. These receptors have no identified antigens. The time point tag for this specimen amounts to: sample taken at primary tumor resection. Here the sequenced sample was lung tumor tissue, taken at surgery. These receptors were taken from a female donor with early-stage non-small cell lung cancer.

This clonotype is deemed medium-sized (0.01 to 0.1%). The V gene is TRBV18, the J gene TRBJ1-5, with 7 bases matching TRBD1. The CDR3 covers 14 residues. The germline gives CDR1 KGHSH, CDR2 LQKENI. The V gene end was trimmed by 5 bases and the J gene end by 2 bases; junction bases not matched to a gene: 3. The CDR3 loop reads CASSVDRGNQPQHF. The CDR3, as DNA: TGTGCCAGCTCAGTAGACAGGGGCAATCAGCCCCAGCATTTT.

Only a few counts were recorded for this clonotype. This sequence joins TRBV7-2 and TRBJ2-7; no firm D call. Germline CDR1 reads SGHTA; CDR2 reads FQGNSA. Deletions cut 2 bases from V and 5 bases from J, with 13 bases between. The CDR3 extends over 14 amino acids. This CDR3 reads CASSLTPGSHEQYF. The DNA for the CDR3 is TGTGCCAGCAGCTTAACCCCAGGATCCCACGAGCAGTACTTC.

This clonotype came up a few times. This sequence joins TRBV29-1 and TRBJ2-5, with D uncertain. Germline V gene lookup returns CDR1 SQVTM and CDR2 ANQGSEA. The CDR3 consists of 10 residues. V shed 5 bases and J shed 0 bases, with 1 base lying between them. The CDR3 sequence: CSVYQETQYF. The CDR3 DNA follows: TGCAGCGTTTACCAAGAGACCCAGTACTTC.

This clonotype has just a few counts. This sequence joins TRBV29-1 and TRBJ2-5; 8 bases are shared with TRBD2. The ends lost 5 bases at V and 6 bases at J; junction bases unmatched: 8. The CDR3 loop spans 13 amino acids. Germline assignment: CDR1 SQVTM and CDR2 ANQGSEA. CDR3 protein: CSVFGRAGKTQYF. CDR3 sequence (DNA): TGCAGCGTTTTCGGGAGGGCAGGAAAGACCCAGTACTTC.

By its share, this clonotype is medium-sized. The V gene is TRBV18, the J gene TRBJ2-3, with 8 bases lining up with TRBD1. V dropped 6 bases and J dropped 7; count of bases not matched to a gene: 3. Germline V gives CDR1 KGHSH, CDR2 LQKENI. The CDR3 contains 12 residues. The CDR3 region is CASSGTGNTQYF. The CDR3 DNA reads as TGTGCCAGCTCGGGGACAGGAAATACGCAGTATTTT.

In its sample, this clonotype ranks as medium-sized. The CDR3 sequence: CASSLDGTGGLANEKLFF. DNA of the CDR3: TGTGCCAGCAGCTTGGATGGGACAGGGGGCCTCGCTAATGAAAAACTGTTTTTT. The chain joins TRBV5-5 to TRBJ1-4, with 12 positions matching TRBD1. Germline V gene lookup returns CDR1 SGHKS and CDR2 YYEKEE (reference sequence). Trimming took 0 bases from V and 3 from J; bases not matched to a gene: 6. CDR3 length: 18 residues.

This clonotype is judged medium-sized. V is TRBV5-1 and J is TRBJ2-6; D call uncertain. The germline gives CDR1 SGHRS, CDR2 YFSETQ. V shed 5 bases and J shed 4 bases, with 10 bases lying between them. The CDR3 runs to 14 residues. The CDR3 sequence is CASSVGMGANVLTF. CDR3 coding DNA: TGCGCCAGCAGTGTCGGTATGGGGGCCAACGTCCTGACTTTC.

The sample holds a few counts of this clonotype. The chain uses TRBV20-1 and TRBJ2-7, with D perhaps given as TRBD1 or TRBD2 (5 bases each). The germline V gene has CDR1 DFQATT and CDR2 SNEGSKA (reference sequence). V was trimmed by 0 bases and J by 0 bases, leaving 9 bases between them. The CDR3 has 14 residues. The chain's CDR3 is CSARDWGSSYEQYF. The CDR3 nucleotides are TGCAGTGCTAGAGATTGGGGGAGCTCCTACGAGCAGTACTTC.

The chain links TRBV5-4 to TRBJ1-2; D unclear. The germline CDR1 and CDR2 sequences are SGHNT and YYREEE (reference sequence). The V gene lost 3 bases and the J gene lost 4 bases, with 10 bases spanning the gap. CDR3 length equals 13 residues. The CDR3 DNA reads TGTGCCAGCAGCTGGACCCGCACCTATGGCTACACCTTC. As protein: CASSWTRTYGYTF.

This clonotype counts as medium-sized (0.01 to 0.1%). The chain employs TRBV3-1 and TRBJ2-1, with 9 bases that match TRBD2. This CDR3 is 15 amino acids long. The ends lost 5 bases at V and 5 bases at J; junction bases unmatched: 7. From germline, CDR1 is LGHDT and CDR2 YNNKEL (reference sequence). The CDR3 is CASSSTASGNNEQFF. CDR3 in DNA: TGTGCCAGCAGCTCGACGGCTAGCGGGAACAATGAGCAGTTCTTC.

This clonotype was seen ten or more times. This chain connects TRBV7-9 to TRBJ1-2; 11 bases are shared with TRBD1. The CDR3 length is 15 residues. J gave up 4 bases and V 4 bases, and 5 bases lay outside the gene matches. Looked up from germline, CDR1 is SEHNR and CDR2 is FQNEAQ (reference sequence). The CDR3 reads CASSSRGTGGYGYTF. The CDR3 DNA follows: TGTGCCAGCAGCTCCCGTGGGACAGGGGGCTATGGCTACACCTTC.

This clonotype was seen a handful of times. The J gene is TRBJ2-7, the V gene TRBV2; D remains unclear. The CDR3 extends over 13 amino acids. Germline V lookup: CDR1 SNHLY, CDR2 FYNNEI. V lost 6 bases, J lost 3 bases, and 12 bases lay in between. The CDR3 region is CASSPRPDYEQYF. In DNA, the CDR3 is TGTGCCAGCAGCCCACGGCCCGACTACGAGCAGTACTTC. The entire variable domain, with the rest obtained from reference TRBV2 and TRBJ2-7, is as follows: EPEVTQTPSHQVTQMGQEVILRCVPISNHLYFYWYRQILGQKVEFLVSFYNNEISEKSEIFDDQFSVERPDGSNFTLKIRSTKLEDSAMYFCASSPRPDYEQYFGPGTRLTVT.

This clonotype is medium-sized by share. CDR3 sequence reads: CAIREGQTYNEQFF. DNA for the CDR3: TGTGCCATCAGGGAGGGACAGACCTACAATGAGCAGTTCTTC. This chain uses TRBV10-3 with TRBJ2-1; TRBD1 is a possible D gene (7 bases). The germline CDR1 and CDR2 sequences are ENHRY and SYGVKD. This CDR3 has 14 residues. Trimming took off 6 bases at V and 2 bases at J, with 11 bases between the two ends.